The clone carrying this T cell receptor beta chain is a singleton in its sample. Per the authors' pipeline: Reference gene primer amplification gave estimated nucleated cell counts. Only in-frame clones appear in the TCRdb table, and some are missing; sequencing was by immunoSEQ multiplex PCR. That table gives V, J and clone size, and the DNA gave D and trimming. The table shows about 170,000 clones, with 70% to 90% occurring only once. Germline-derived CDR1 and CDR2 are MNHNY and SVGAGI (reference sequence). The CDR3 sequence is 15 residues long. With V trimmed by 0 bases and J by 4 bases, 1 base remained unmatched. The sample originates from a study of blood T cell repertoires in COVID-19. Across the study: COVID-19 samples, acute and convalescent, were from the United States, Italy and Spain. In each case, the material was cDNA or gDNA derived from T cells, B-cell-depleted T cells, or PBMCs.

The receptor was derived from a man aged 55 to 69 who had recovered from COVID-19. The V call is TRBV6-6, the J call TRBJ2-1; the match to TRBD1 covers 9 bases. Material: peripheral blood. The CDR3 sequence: CASSYSGTGYNEQFF. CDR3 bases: TGTGCCAGCAGTTACTCCGGGACAGGGTACAATGAGCAGTTCTTC.